At least ten counts were recorded for the clone carrying this T cell receptor beta chain. Its antigen remains unknown. The data were taken from a study of identical twins. Study-level findings and limits: Findings depended on cross-sectional statistics rather than tracking the same donors.

Trimming took 4 bases from V and 7 from J; bases not matched to a gene: 11. The CDR3 has 16 residues. Germline V gene sequence: CDR1 SGHRS, CDR2 YFSETQ. TCRdb recomputed calls from the 5' RACE reads with MiXCR, one row per CDR3 protein. The sample carries 650,000 to 750,000 distinct CDR3 sequences, over 20% recorded once. The sample also formed part of further work on T cells expressing NK-cell markers. That report adds: The sequencing cohort of eight donors included seven HCMV-seropositive individuals and one seronegative individual. Alpha-beta TCR T cells were the sole sorting target in several experiments, owing to an anti-gamma-delta TCR antibody.

This TCR came from a young woman in good health. The chain links TRBV5-1 to TRBJ2-1; 10 bases map to TRBD2. The sequencing input was PBMCs. Here the CDR3 reads CASSRPGTSDRNEQFF. The CDR3 DNA sequence: TGCGCCAGCAGCCGGCCCGGGACTAGCGATCGAAATGAGCAGTTCTTC.